This T cell receptor beta chain was profiled in a study of beta chain features in type 1 diabetes. Study-wide points: Shortening that was moderate but significant affected the TCRB CDR3s of Type 1 diabetes patients in all four CD4+ subsets.

Since all of the isolated RNA was reverse transcribed, expressed TCRB transcripts were what got sequenced. Produced via immunoSEQ multiplex PCR; TCRdb's table is partial and in-frame only. The data show some 170,000 clones, roughly 60% seen once. Remarks on this clone: The antigen remains undetermined.

This CDR3 is built from 12 residues. V dropped 2 bases and J dropped 5 bases, with 6 bases sitting between them. Germline loops: CDR1 SGHRS, CDR2 YFSETQ. The clonotype originates from a man in his thirties or forties with type 1 diabetes. The rearrangement joins TRBV5-1 to TRBJ2-3; unclear D gene. Source material: naive CD4+ T cells from blood. DNA for the CDR3: TGCGCCAGCAGCTTTAATGTAGATACGCAGTATTTT. Its protein is CASSFNVDTQYF.